A selection of T cell receptor beta chains follows, all from one sample in a study of T-cell memory formation after mild COVID-19. TCRdb re-derived calls from the 5' RACE reads in MiXCR, one entry per CDR3 protein. The sample consists of around 110,000 distinct CDR3 sequences, roughly 12% of them appearing once. Input material: PBMCs or a T cell subset sorted from them (not recorded which). These receptors all come from an adult woman who had mild COVID-19 (a few samples of this study predate the infection). Cell type and time point are not known. Each CDR3 is given with its conserved first and last residue. Each record gives: V gene, J gene, clone size, D gene, CDR3 protein, CDR3 DNA. The D gene is left open where the match is weak. Size is stated for part of the rows, as once, few or many counts, or as a class when the clone is expanded.

TRBV7-9,TRBJ2-7,.,.,CAGKRGEGYEQYF,TGTGCCGGAAAAAGAGGGGAAGGGTACGAGCAGTACTTC
TRBV6-2/TRBV6-3,TRBJ2-3,.,TRBD2,CASSYSLAVRYTQYF,TGTGCCAGCAGTTACTCACTAGCGGTACGATATACGCAGTATTTT
TRBV12-3/TRBV12-4,TRBJ1-5,.,.,CASSQANQPQHF,TGTGCCAGCAGTCAAGCCAATCAGCCCCAGCATTTT
TRBV7-3,TRBJ2-2,few,.,CASSLIFGAGELFF,TGTGCCAGCAGCTTAATATTTGGTGCCGGGGAGCTGTTTTTT
TRBV21-1,TRBJ1-5,few,.,CASNPGTVKHF,TGTGCCAGCAACCCCGGGACAGTCAAGCATTTT
TRBV2,TRBJ2-1,few,.,CASWDSSYNEQFF,TGTGCCAGCTGGGATAGCTCCTACAATGAGCAGTTCTTC
TRBV6-6,TRBJ1-5,few,.,CASSPPGSQPQHF,TGTGCCAGCAGTCCCCCAGGAAGTCAGCCCCAGCATTTT
TRBV4-2,TRBJ2-3,few,TRBD2,CASSQEALLAGSTDTQYF,TGTGCCAGCAGCCAAGAGGCCCTCCTAGCGGGGAGCACAGATACGCAGTATTTT
TRBV29-1,TRBJ2-1,.,.,CSVPGEVSPYNEQFF,TGCAGCGTTCCAGGAGAAGTATCCCCCTACAATGAGCAGTTCTTC
TRBV7-8,TRBJ2-7,few,.,CASSPGTETYEQYF,TGTGCCAGCAGCCCCGGGACGGAGACCTACGAGCAGTACTTC
TRBV9,TRBJ2-3,few,.,CASSGDTSTDTQYF,TGTGCCAGCAGCGGGGACACTTCCACAGATACGCAGTATTTT
TRBV3-1,TRBJ1-2,few,.,CASSQDWLAYGYTF,TGTGCCAGCAGCCAAGATTGGTTGGCCTATGGCTACACCTTC
TRBV5-5,TRBJ1-2,few,TRBD1,CASSADRDDYGYTF,TGTGCCAGCAGCGCGGACAGGGACGACTATGGCTACACCTTC
TRBV15,TRBJ2-7,many,TRBD2,CATSRVGLAGSNEQYF,TGTGCCACCAGCAGGGTAGGACTAGCGGGTTCCAACGAGCAGTACTTC
TRBV11-3,TRBJ2-3,few,TRBD2,CASSYRWGEDSGKEFTDTQYF,TGTGCCAGCAGCTACCGGTGGGGCGAAGACAGCGGGAAGGAGTTCACAGATACGCAGTATTTT
TRBV7-8,TRBJ1-3,.,.,CASSLGVANTIYF,TGTGCCAGCAGCTTAGGGGTCGCGAACACCATATATTTT
TRBV30,TRBJ2-1,many,TRBD2,CAWSQGSGSGFF,TGTGCCTGGTCTCAGGGAAGCGGGAGTGGGTTCTTC
TRBV7-8,TRBJ2-3,few,TRBD2,CASSFRGRAMDTQYF,TGTGCCAGCAGCTTCCGCGGGAGGGCCATGGATACGCAGTATTTT
TRBV7-6,TRBJ2-3,few,TRBD2,CASSLVMRTSEADTQYF,TGTGCCAGCAGCTTAGTTATGAGGACTAGTGAGGCAGATACGCAGTATTTT
TRBV4-1,TRBJ2-7,few,.,CASSQDNYEQYF,TGCGCCAGCAGCCAAGATAACTACGAGCAGTACTTC
TRBV4-3,TRBJ2-3,.,TRBD2,CASSRGGTKDTQYF,TGCGCCAGCAGCCGTGGGGGGACTAAAGATACGCAGTATTTT
TRBV7-9,TRBJ2-2,.,.,CASSLISNTGELFF,TGTGCCAGCAGCTTAATATCGAACACCGGGGAGCTGTTTTTT
TRBV4-1,TRBJ2-7,.,TRBD1,CASSPLGDSYEQYF,TGCGCCAGCAGCCCCTTGGGGGACAGCTACGAGCAGTACTTC
TRBV29-1,TRBJ2-7,.,.,CSVDVGTNEGSYEQYF,TGCAGCGTTGATGTCGGGACCAACGAGGGCTCCTACGAGCAGTACTTC
TRBV7-9,TRBJ2-5,.,.,CASSLVVGGPRETQYF,TGTGCCAGCAGCTTAGTGGTCGGGGGGCCTCGAGAGACCCAGTACTTC
TRBV20-1,TRBJ2-7,.,TRBD2,CSARKSGTAEQYF,TGCAGTGCTAGGAAGAGCGGGACGGCCGAGCAGTACTTC